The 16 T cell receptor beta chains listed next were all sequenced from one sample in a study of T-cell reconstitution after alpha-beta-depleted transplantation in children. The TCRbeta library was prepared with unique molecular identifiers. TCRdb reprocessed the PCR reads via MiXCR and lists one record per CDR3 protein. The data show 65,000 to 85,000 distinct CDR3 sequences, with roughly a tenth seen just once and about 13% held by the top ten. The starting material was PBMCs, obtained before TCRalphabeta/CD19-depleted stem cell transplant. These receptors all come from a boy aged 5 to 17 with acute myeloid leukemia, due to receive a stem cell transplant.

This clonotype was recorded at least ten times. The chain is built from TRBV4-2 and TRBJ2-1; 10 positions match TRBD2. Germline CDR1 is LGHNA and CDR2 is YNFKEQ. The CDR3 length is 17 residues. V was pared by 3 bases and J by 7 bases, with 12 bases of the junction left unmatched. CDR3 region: CASSHPSGRGASNEQFF. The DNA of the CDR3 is TGTGCCAGCAGCCATCCAAGCGGGAGGGGGGCCAGTAATGAGCAGTTCTTC.

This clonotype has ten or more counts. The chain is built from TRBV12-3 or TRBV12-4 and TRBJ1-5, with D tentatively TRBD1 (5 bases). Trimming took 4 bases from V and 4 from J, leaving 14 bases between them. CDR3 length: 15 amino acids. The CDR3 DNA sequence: TGTGCCAGCAGTTATCGCCAGGGTTTGAATCAGCCCCAGCATTTT. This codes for CASSYRQGLNQPQHF.

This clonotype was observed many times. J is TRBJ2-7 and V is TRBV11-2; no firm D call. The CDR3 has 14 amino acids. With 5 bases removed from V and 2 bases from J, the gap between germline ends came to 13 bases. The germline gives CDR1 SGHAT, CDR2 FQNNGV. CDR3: CASSPNTRTYEQYV. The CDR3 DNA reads TGTGCCAGCAGCCCCAACACAAGAACCTACGAGCAGTACGTC.

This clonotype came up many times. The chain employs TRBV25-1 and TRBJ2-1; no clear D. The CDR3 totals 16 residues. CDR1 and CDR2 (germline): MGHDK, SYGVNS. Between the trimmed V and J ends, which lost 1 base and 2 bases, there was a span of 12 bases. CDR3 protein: CASSEFGGTTYNEQFF. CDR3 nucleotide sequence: TGTGCCAGCAGTGAATTTGGCGGTACTACCTACAATGAGCAGTTCTTC.

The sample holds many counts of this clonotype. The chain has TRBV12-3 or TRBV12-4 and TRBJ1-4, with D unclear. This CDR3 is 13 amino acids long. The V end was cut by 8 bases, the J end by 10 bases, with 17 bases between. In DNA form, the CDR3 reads TGTGCCAGCCGCCGGGAGGTCAGCGGAAAACTGTTTTTT. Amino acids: CASRREVSGKLFF.

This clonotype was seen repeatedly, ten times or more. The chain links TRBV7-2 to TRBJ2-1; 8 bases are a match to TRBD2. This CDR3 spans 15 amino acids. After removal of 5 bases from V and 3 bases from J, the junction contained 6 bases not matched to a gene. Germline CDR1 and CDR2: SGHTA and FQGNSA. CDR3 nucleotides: TGTGCCAGCAGCCTAGGTCGGGGGGGCTACAATGAGCAGTTCTTC. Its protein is CASSLGRGGYNEQFF.

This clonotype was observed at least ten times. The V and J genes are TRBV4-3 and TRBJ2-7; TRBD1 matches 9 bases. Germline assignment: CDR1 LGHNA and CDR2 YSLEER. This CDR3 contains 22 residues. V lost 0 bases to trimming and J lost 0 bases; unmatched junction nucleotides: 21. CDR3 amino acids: CASSQDRGTGGSRPFISYEQYF. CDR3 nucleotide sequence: TGCGCCAGCAGCCAAGATAGGGGAACAGGGGGCTCTCGGCCATTCATCTCCTACGAGCAGTACTTC.

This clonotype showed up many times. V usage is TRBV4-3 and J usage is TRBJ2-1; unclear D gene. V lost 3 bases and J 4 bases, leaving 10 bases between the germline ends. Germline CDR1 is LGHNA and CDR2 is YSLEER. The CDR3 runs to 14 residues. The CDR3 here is CASSQHVPYNEQFF. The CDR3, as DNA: TGCGCCAGCAGCCAGCACGTACCGTACAATGAGCAGTTCTTC.

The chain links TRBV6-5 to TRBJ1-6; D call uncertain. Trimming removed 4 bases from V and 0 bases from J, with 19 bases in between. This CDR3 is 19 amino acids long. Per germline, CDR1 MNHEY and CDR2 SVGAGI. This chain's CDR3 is CASSSRVQGVSSYNSPLHF. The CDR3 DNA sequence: TGTGCCAGCAGTTCACGCGTGCAAGGCGTCAGCTCCTATAATTCACCCCTCCACTTT.

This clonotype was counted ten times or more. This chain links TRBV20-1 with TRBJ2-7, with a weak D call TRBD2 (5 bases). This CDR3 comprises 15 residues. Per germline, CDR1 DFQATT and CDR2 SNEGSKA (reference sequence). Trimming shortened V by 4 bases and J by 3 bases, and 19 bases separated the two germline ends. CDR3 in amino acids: CSATELGGPYYEQYF. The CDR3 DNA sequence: TGCAGTGCTACCGAGTTGGGCGGGCCCTACTACGAGCAGTACTTC.

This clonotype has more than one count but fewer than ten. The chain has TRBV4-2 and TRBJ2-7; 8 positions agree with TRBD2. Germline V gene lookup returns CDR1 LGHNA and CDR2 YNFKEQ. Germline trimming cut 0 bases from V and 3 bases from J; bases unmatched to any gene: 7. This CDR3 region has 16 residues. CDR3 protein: CASSQEAGGGNYEQYF. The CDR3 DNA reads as TGTGCCAGCAGCCAAGAGGCTGGCGGGGGGAACTACGAGCAGTACTTC.

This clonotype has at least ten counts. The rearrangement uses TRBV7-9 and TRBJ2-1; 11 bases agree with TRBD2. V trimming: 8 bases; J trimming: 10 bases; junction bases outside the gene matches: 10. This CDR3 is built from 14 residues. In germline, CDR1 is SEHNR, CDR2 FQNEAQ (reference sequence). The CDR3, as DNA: TGTGCCAGCCAGGCCCTAGCGGGAGGCACGGAGCAGTTCTTC. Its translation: CASQALAGGTEQFF.

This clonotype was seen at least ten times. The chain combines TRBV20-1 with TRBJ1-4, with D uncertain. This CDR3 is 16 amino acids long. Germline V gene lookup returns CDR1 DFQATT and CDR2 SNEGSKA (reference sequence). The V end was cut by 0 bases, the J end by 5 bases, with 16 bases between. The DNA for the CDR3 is TGCAGTGCTAGAGACATCCGGGGTGAAATAAATGAAAAACTGTTTTTT. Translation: CSARDIRGEINEKLFF.

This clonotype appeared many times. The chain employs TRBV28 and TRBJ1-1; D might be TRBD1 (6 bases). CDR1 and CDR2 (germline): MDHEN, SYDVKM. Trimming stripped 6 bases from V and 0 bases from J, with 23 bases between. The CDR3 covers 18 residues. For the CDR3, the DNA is TGTGCCAGCAGCTCAAGATTTGGGAGACAGGTCCTGAACACTGAAGCTTTCTTT. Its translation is CASSSRFGRQVLNTEAFF.

CDR3 residues: CASSRFGGGTSLSEQFF. In DNA form, the CDR3 reads TGTGCCAGCAGCCGCTTTGGGGGAGGGACTAGCCTAAGTGAGCAGTTCTTC. This chain joins TRBV11-3 and TRBJ2-1, with 9 bases that match TRBD2. V dropped 5 bases and J dropped 9; count of bases not matched to a gene: 17. This CDR3 spans 17 amino acids. CDR1 is SGHNT and CDR2 is YENEEA in the germline V gene. The whole variable domain, remainder taken from reference TRBV11-3 and TRBJ2-1, is EAGVVQSPRYKIIEKKQPVAFWCNPISGHNTLYWYLQNLGQGPELLIRYENEEAVDDSQLPKDRFSAERLKGVDSTLKIQPAELGDSAVYLCASSRFGGGTSLSEQFFGPGTRLTVL.

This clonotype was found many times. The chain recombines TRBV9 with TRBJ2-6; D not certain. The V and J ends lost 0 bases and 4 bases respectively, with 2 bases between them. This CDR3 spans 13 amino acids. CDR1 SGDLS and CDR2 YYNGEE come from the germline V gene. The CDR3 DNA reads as TGTGCCAGCAGCGTAGCCGGGGCCAACGTCCTGACTTTC. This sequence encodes CASSVAGANVLTF.